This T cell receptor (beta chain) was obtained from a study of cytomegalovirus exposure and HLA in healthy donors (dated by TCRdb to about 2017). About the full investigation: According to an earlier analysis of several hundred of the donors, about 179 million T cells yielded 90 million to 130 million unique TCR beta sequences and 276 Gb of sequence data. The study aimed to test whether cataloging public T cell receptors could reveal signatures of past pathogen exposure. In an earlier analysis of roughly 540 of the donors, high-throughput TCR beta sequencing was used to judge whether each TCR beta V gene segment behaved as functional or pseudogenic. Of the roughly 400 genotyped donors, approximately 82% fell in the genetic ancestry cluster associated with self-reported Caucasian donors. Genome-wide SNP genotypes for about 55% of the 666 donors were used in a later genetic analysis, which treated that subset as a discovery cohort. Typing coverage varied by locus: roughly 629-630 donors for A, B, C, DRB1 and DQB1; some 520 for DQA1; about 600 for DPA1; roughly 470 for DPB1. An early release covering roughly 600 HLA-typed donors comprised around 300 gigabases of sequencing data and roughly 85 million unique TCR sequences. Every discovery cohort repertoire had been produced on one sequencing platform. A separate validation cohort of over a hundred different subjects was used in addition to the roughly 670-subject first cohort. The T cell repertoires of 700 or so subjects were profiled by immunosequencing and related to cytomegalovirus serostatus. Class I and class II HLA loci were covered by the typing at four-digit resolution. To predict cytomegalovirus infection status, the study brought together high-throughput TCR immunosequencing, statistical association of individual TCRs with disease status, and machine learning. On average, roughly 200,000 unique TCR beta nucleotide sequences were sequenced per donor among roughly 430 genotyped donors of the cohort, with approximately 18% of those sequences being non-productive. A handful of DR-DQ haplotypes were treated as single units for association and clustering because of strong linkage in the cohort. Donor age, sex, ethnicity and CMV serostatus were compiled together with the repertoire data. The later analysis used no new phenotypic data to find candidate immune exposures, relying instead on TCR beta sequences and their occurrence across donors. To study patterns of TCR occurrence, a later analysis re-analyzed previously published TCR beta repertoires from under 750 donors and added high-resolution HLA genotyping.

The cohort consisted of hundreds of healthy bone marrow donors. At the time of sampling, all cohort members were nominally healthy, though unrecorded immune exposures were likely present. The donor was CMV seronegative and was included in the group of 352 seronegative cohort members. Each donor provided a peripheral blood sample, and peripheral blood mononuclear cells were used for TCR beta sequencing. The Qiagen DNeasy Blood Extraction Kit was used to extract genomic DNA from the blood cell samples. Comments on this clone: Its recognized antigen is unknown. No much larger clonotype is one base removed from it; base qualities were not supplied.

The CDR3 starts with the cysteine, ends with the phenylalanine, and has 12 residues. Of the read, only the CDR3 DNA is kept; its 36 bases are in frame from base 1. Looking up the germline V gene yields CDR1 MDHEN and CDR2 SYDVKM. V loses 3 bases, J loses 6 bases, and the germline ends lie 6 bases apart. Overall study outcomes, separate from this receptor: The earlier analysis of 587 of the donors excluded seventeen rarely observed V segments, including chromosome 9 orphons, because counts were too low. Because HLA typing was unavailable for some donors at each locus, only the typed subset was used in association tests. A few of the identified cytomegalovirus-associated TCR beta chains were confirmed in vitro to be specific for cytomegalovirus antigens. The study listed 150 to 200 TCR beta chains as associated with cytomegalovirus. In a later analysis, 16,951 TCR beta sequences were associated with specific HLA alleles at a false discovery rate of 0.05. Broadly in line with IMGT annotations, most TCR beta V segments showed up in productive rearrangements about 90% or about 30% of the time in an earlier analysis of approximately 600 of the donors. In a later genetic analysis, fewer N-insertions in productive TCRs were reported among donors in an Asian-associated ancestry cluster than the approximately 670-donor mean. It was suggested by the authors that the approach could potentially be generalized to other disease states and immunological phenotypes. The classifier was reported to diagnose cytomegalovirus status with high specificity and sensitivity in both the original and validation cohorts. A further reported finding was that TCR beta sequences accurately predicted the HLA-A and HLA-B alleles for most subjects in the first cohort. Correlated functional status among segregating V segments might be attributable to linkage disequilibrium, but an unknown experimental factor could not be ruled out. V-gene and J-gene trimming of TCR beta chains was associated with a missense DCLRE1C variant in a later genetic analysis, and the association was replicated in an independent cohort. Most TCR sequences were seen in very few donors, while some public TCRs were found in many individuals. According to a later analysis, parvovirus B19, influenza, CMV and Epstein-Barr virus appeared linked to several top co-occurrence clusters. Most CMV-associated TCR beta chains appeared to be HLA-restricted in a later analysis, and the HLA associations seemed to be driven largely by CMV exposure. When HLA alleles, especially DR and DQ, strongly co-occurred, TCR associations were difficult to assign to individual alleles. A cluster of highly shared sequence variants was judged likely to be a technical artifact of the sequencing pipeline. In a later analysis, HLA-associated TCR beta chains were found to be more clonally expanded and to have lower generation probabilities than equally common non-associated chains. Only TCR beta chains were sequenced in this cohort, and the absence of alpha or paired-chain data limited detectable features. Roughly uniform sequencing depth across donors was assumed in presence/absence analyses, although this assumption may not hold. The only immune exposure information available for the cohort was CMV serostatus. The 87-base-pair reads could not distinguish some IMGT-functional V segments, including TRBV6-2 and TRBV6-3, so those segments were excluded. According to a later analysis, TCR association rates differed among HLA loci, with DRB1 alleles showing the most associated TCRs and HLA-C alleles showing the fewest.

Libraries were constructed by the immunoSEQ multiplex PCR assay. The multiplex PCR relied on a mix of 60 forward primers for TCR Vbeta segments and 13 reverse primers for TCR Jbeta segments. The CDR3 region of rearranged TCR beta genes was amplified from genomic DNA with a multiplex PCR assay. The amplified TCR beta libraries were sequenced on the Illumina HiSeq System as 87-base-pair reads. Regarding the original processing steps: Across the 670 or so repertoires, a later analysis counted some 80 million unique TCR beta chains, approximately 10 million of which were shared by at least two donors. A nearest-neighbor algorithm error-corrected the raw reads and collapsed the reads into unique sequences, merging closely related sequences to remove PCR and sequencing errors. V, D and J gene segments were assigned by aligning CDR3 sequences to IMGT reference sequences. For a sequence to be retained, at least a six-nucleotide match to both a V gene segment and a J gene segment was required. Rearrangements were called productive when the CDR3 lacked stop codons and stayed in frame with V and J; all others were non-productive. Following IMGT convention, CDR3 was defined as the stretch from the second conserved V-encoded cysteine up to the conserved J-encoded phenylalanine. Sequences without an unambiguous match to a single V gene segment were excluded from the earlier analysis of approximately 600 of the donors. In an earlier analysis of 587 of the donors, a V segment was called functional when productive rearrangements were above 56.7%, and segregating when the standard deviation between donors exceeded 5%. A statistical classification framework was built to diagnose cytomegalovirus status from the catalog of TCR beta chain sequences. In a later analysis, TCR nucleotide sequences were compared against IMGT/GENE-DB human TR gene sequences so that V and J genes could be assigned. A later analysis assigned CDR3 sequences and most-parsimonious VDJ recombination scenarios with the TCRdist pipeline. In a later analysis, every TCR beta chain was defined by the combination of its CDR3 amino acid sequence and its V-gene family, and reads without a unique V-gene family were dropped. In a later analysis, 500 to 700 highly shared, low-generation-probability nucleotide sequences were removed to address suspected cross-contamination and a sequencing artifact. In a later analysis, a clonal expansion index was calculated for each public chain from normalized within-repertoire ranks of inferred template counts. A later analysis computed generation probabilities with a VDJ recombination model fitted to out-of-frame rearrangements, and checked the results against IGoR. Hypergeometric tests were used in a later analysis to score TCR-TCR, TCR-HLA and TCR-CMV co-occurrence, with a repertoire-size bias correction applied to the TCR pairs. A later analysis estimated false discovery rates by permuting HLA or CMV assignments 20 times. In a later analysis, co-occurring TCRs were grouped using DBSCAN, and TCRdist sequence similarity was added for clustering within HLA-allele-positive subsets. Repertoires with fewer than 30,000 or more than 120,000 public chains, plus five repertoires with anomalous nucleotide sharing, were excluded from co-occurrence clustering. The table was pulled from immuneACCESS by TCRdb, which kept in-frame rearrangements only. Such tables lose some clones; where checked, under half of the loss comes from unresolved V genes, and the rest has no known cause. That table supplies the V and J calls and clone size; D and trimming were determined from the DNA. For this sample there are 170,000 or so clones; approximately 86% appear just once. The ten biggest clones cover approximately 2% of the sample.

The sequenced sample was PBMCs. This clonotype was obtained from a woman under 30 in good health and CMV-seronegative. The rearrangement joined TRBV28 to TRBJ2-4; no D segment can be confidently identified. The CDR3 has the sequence CASSFNINIQYF. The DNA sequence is TGTGCCAGCAGTTTTAACATAAACATTCAGTACTTC.